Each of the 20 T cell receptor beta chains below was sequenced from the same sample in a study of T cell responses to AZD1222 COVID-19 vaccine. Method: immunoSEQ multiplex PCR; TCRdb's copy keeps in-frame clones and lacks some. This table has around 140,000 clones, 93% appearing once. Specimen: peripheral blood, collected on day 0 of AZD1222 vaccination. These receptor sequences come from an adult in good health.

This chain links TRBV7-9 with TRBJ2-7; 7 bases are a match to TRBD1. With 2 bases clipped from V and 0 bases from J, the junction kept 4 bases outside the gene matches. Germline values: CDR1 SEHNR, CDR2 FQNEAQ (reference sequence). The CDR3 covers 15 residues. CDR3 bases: TGTGCCAGCAGCTTAACAGGGGTCCTCTCCTACGAGCAGTACTTC. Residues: CASSLTGVLSYEQYF.

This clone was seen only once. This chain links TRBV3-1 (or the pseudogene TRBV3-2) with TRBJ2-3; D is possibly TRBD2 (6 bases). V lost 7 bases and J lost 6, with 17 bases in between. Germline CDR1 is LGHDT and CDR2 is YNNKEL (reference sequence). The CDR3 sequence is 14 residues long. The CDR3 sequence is CASTGGGARDTQYF. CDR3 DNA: TGTGCCAGCACCGGAGGAGGGGCAAGGGATACGCAGTATTTT.

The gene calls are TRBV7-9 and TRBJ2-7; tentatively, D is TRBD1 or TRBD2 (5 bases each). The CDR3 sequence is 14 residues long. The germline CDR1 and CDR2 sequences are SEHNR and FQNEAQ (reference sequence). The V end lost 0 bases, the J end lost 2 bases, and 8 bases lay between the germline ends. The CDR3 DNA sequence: TGTGCCAGCAGCTTAGCAGGGACCACCTACGAGCAGTACTTC. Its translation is CASSLAGTTYEQYF.

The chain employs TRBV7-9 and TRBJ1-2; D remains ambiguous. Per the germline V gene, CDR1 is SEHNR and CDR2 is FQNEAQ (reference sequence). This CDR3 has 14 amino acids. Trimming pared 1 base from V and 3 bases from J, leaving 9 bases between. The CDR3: CASSLEYSYYGYTF. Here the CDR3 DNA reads TGTGCCAGCAGCTTAGAGTACAGCTACTATGGCTACACCTTC.

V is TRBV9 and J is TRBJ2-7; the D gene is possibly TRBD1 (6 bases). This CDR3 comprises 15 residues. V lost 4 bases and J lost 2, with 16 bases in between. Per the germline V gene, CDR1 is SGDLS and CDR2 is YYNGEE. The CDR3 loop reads CASSIGTSVAYEQYF. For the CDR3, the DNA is TGTGCCAGCAGCATTGGGACAAGCGTCGCCTACGAGCAGTACTTC.

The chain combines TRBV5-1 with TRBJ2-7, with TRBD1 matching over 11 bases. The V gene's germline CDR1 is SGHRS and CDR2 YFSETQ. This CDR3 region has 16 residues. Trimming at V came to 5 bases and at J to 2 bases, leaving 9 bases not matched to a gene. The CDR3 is CASSPNPGQGAYEQYF. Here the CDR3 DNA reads TGCGCCAGCAGTCCGAATCCGGGACAGGGGGCCTACGAGCAGTACTTC.

CDR3 amino acids: CASGKHEGQGSGYTF. The CDR3 DNA sequence: TGTGCCAGCGGAAAACACGAGGGACAGGGAAGCGGCTACACCTTC. The chain employs TRBV2 and TRBJ1-2, with 9 bases aligning to TRBD1. V gave up 8 bases and J gave up 8 bases; unmatched junction bases: 15. Germline lookup yields CDR1 SNHLY and CDR2 FYNNEI. This CDR3 contains 15 residues.

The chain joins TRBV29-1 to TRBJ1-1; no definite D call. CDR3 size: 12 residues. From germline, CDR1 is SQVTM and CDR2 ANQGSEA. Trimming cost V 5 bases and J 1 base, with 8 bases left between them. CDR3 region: CSVLGRNTEAFF. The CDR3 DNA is TGCAGCGTTTTGGGGAGGAACACTGAAGCTTTCTTT.

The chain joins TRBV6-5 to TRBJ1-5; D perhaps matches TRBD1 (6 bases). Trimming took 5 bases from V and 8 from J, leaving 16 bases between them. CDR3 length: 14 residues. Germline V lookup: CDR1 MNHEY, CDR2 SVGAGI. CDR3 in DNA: TGTGCCAGCAGTACCTTCCGGGACAAGGAGCCCCAGCATTTT. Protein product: CASSTFRDKEPQHF.

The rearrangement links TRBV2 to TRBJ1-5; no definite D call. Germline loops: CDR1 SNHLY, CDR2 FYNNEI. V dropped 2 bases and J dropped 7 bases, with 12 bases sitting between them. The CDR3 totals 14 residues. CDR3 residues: CASSEMQSPQPQHF. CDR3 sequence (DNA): TGTGCCAGCAGTGAAATGCAGAGTCCCCAGCCCCAGCATTTT.

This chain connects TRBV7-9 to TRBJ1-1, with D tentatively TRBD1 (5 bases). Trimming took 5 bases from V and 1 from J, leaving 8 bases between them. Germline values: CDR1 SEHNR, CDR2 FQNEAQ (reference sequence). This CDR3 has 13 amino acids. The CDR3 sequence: CASSPGGNTEAFF. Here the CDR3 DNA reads TGTGCCAGCAGCCCCGGGGGGAACACTGAAGCTTTCTTT.

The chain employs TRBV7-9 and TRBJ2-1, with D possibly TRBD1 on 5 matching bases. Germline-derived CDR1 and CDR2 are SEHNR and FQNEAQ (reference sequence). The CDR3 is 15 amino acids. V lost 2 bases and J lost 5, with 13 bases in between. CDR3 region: CASSLSLGAHNEQFF. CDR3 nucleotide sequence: TGTGCCAGCAGCTTATCCTTAGGGGCTCACAATGAGCAGTTCTTC.

For the CDR3, the DNA is TGTGCCAGCAGTCCCCCGGGAGGTGATGGCTACACCTTC. Translation gives CASSPPGGDGYTF. The chain links TRBV12-3 or TRBV12-4 to TRBJ1-2, with unresolved D. V lost 5 bases to trimming and J lost 6 bases, with 13 bases between them. This CDR3 is 13 amino acids long.

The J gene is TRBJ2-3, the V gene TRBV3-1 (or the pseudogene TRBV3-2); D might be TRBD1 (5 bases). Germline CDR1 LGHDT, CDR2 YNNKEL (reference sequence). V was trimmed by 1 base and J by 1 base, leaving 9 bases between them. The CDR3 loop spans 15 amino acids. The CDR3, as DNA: TGTGCCAGCAGCCAAGGGCCACAGGGCACAGATACGCAGTATTTT. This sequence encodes CASSQGPQGTDTQYF.

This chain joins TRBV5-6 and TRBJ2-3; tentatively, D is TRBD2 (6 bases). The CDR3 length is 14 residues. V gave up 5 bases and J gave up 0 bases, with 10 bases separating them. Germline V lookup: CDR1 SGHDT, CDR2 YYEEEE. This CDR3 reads CASSMGTSTDTQYF. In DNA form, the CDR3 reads TGTGCCAGCAGTATGGGGACTAGCACAGATACGCAGTATTTT.

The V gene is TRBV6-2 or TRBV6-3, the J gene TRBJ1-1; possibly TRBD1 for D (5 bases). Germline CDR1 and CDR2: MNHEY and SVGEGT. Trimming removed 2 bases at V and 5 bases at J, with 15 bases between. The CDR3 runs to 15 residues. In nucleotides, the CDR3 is TGTGCCAGCAGTTACGATGGTAGGAAGGGGACTGAAGCTTTCTTT. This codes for CASSYDGRKGTEAFF.

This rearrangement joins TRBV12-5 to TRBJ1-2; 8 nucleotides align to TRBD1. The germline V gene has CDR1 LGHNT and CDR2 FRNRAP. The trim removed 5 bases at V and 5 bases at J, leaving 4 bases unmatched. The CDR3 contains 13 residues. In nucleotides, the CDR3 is TGTGCTAGTGGTATAGGACAGGGATATGGCTACACCTTC. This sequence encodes CASGIGQGYGYTF.

CDR3 sequence reads: CASSVSHRGATGNTIYF. The CDR3 DNA reads as TGTGCCAGCAGCGTATCTCACCGGGGGGCTACTGGAAACACCATATATTTT. The gene calls are TRBV9 and TRBJ1-3; tentative D call: TRBD1 (6 bases). V shed 1 base and J shed 2 bases, with 16 bases lying between them. Germline V CDR1 and CDR2: SGDLS, YYNGEE. The CDR3 totals 17 residues.

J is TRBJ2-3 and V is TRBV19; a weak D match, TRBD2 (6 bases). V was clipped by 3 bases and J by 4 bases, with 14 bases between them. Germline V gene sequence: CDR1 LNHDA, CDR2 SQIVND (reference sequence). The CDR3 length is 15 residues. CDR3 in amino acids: CASSMAVAAADTQYF. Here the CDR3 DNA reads TGTGCCAGTAGTATGGCTGTAGCGGCGGCAGATACGCAGTATTTT.

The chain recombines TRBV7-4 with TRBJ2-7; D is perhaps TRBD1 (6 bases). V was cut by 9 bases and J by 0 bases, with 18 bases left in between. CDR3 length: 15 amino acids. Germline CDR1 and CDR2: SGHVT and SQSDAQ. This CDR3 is CASDGTPNSSYEQYF. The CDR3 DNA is TGTGCCAGTGATGGGACACCCAACTCCTCCTACGAGCAGTACTTC. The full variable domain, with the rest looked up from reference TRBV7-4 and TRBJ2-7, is GAGVSQSPRYKVAKRGRDVALRCDSISGHVTLYWYRQTLGQGSEVLTYSQSDAQRDKSGRPSGRFSAERPERSVSTLKIQRTEQGDSAVYLCASDGTPNSSYEQYFGPGTRLTVT.